Each of the 18 T cell receptor beta chains below was sequenced from the same sample in a study of cytomegalovirus exposure and HLA in healthy donors. Method: immunoSEQ multiplex PCR; TCRdb's copy keeps in-frame clones and lacks some. The data contain more than 95,000 clones, about 93% of them singletons. The sequencing input was PBMCs. These receptors came from a woman younger than 30 in good health and CMV-seronegative.

The chain links TRBV5-6 to TRBJ1-1; tentatively, D is TRBD1 (6 bases). The germline V and J ends were trimmed by 2 bases and 5 bases, with 10 bases remaining between them. CDR1 and CDR2 (germline): SGHDT, YYEEEE. CDR3 size: 13 residues. CDR3 nucleotide sequence: TGTGCCAGCAGCTTCGGGGACACAACTGAAGCTTTCTTT. Translating it yields CASSFGDTTEAFF.

The V gene is TRBV9, the J gene TRBJ2-3, with TRBD2 matching 11 bases. After removal of 4 bases from V and 4 bases from J, the junction contained 2 bases not matched to a gene. Germline CDR1 reads SGDLS; CDR2 reads YYNGEE. The CDR3 length is 14 residues. The CDR3 DNA is TGTGCCAGCAGCACTAGCGGGAGTGCAGATACGCAGTATTTT. It codes for CASSTSGSADTQYF.

The V gene is TRBV7-3, the J gene TRBJ2-1; a weak D match, TRBD2 (5 bases). The germline gives CDR1 SGHTA, CDR2 FQGTGA. The CDR3 covers 14 residues. With 1 base removed from V and 7 bases from J, the gap between germline ends came to 11 bases. CDR3 DNA sequence: TGTGCCAGCAGCTTAAACGGAGGCGTGAATGAGCAGTTCTTC. It is translated as CASSLNGGVNEQFF. The full variable domain, in which reference TRBV7-3 and TRBJ2-1 provide the parts outside the CDR3, is GAGVSQTPSNKVTEKGKYVELRCDPISGHTALYWYRQSLGQGPEFLIYFQGTGAADDSGLPNDRFFAVRPEGSVSTLKIQRTERGDSAVYLCASSLNGGVNEQFFGPGTRLTVL.

The chain carries TRBV5-1 and TRBJ1-1, with no clear D. The germline gives CDR1 SGHRS, CDR2 YFSETQ. The CDR3 contains 17 residues. Between the trimmed V and J ends, which lost 0 bases and 5 bases, there was a span of 20 bases. The CDR3 spells CASSLAGTAPGGTEAFF. CDR3 bases: TGCGCCAGCAGCTTGGCTGGTACAGCCCCAGGAGGAACTGAAGCTTTCTTT.

The chain links TRBV19 to TRBJ1-1; D not certain. The V end was cut by 5 bases, the J end by 1 base, with 17 bases between. This CDR3 is 16 amino acids long. Germline-derived CDR1 and CDR2 are LNHDA and SQIVND (reference sequence). CDR3 coding DNA: TGTGCCAGTAGTCCGAGGCCCCGGGGAGGGAACACTGAAGCTTTCTTT. This encodes CASSPRPRGGNTEAFF.

V and J are TRBV5-1 and TRBJ1-3; maybe TRBD1 (5 bases). Germline assignment: CDR1 SGHRS and CDR2 YFSETQ. The CDR3 loop spans 13 amino acids. Trimming stripped 4 bases from V and 4 bases from J, with 9 bases between. Written as DNA, the CDR3 is TGCGCCAGCAGCCAGGGTGGAGGAAACACCATATATTTT. Translation: CASSQGGGNTIYF.

The J gene is TRBJ2-7, the V gene TRBV6-1, with a weak D call TRBD2 (5 bases). Per the germline V gene, CDR1 is MNHNS and CDR2 is SASEGT. The germline V and J ends were trimmed by 7 bases and 0 bases, with 13 bases remaining between them. The CDR3 extends over 14 amino acids. The chain's CDR3 is CASNLAASSYEQYF. The CDR3 nucleotides are TGTGCCAGCAACCTAGCCGCCAGCTCCTACGAGCAGTACTTC.

The V and J genes are TRBV7-9 and TRBJ2-7; no reliable D call. Germline V gives CDR1 SEHNR, CDR2 FQNEAQ (reference sequence). The CDR3 consists of 13 residues. Trimming left V 5 bases short and J 5 bases short, with 13 bases between. The chain's CDR3 is CASSLTDMNEQYF. Written as DNA, the CDR3 is TGTGCCAGCAGCCTCACCGACATGAACGAGCAGTACTTC.

For the CDR3, the DNA is TGCGCCAGCAGCTTTGAAGGGGGGGATCGGCCCCAGCATTTT. As protein: CASSFEGGDRPQHF. This sequence joins TRBV5-1 and TRBJ1-5; D may be TRBD1 (6 bases). Trimming took 2 bases from V and 9 from J, leaving 15 bases between them. Germline V gene lookup returns CDR1 SGHRS and CDR2 YFSETQ. The CDR3 contains 14 residues.

This chain joins TRBV5-4 and TRBJ2-3; D perhaps matches TRBD2 (7 bases). Germline CDR1 SGHNT, CDR2 YYREEE (reference sequence). The CDR3 has 16 residues. Trimming stripped 2 bases from V and 3 bases from J, with 16 bases between. CDR3 loop: CASSLGSGRGTDTQYF. CDR3 DNA: TGTGCCAGCAGCTTAGGCTCGGGGAGGGGGACAGATACGCAGTATTTT.

This clone was observed a single time. The rearrangement uses TRBV6-1 and TRBJ2-2; a weak D match, TRBD2 (6 bases). Germline assignment: CDR1 MNHNS and CDR2 SASEGT. The CDR3 contains 14 residues. V was shortened by 1 base and J by 8 bases, with 11 bases between the two germline ends. The CDR3 DNA sequence: TGTGCCAGCAGTGAAGGGGACTTTGCGGGGGAGCTGTTTTTT. Its protein is CASSEGDFAGELFF.

The J gene is TRBJ2-7, the V gene TRBV6-1; D is undetermined. Germline-derived CDR1 and CDR2 are MNHNS and SASEGT. This CDR3 has 14 amino acids. Trimming cost V 3 bases and J 2 bases, with 11 bases left between them. The CDR3 protein is CASSEATPPYEQYF. CDR3 nucleotides: TGTGCCAGCAGTGAGGCCACGCCCCCCTACGAGCAGTACTTC.

This clone appeared a single time. V gene TRBV19 combines with J gene TRBJ2-2; 7 bases agree with TRBD2. V dropped 5 bases and J dropped 1; count of bases not matched to a gene: 7. The CDR3 is made up of 16 amino acids. Germline values: CDR1 LNHDA, CDR2 SQIVND (reference sequence). As DNA, the CDR3 is TGTGCCAGTAGTCCGTGGGGGGGGAGGAACACCGGGGAGCTGTTTTTT. Its protein product is CASSPWGGRNTGELFF.

V gene TRBV19 combines with J gene TRBJ2-7; TRBD1 agrees at 7 bases. J gave up 1 base and V 5 bases, and 11 bases lay outside the gene matches. In germline, CDR1 is LNHDA, CDR2 SQIVND (reference sequence). The CDR3 sequence is 16 residues long. The CDR3 coding sequence is TGTGCCAGTAGTTTGCCAGGGGGTAAGAGGTCCTACGAGCAGTACTTC. Encoded protein: CASSLPGGKRSYEQYF.

The rearrangement links TRBV10-2 to TRBJ1-6; maybe TRBD1 (5 bases). The CDR3 has 15 residues. Trimming shortened V by 3 bases and J by 3 bases, and 9 bases separated the two germline ends. The germline CDR1 and CDR2 sequences are WSHSY and SAAADI. This CDR3 is CASSESGNYNSPLHF. DNA of the CDR3: TGCGCCAGCAGTGAATCAGGGAACTATAATTCACCCCTCCACTTT.

The chain links TRBV28 to TRBJ2-5; D ambiguous. CDR3 length: 14 residues. Per germline, CDR1 MDHEN and CDR2 SYDVKM. V gave up 1 base and J gave up 4 bases, with 10 bases separating them. The CDR3 loop is CASSLSGLTETQYF. The CDR3 DNA follows: TGTGCCAGCAGTTTATCCGGGTTGACAGAGACCCAGTACTTC.

This chain connects TRBV6-1 to TRBJ1-5, with D possibly matching TRBD1 (5 bases). The CDR3 runs to 13 residues. Germline V CDR1 and CDR2: MNHNS, SASEGT. Between the trimmed V and J ends, which lost 6 bases and 3 bases, there was a span of 9 bases. The DNA of the CDR3 is TGTGCCAGCAGGGCAGGGTTCAATCAGCCCCAGCATTTT. Translated, it gives CASRAGFNQPQHF.

This clone has a single count. This sequence joins TRBV18 and TRBJ2-7, with D perhaps TRBD2 (5 bases). Germline loops: CDR1 KGHSH, CDR2 LQKENI. The CDR3 extends over 14 amino acids. V shed 3 bases and J shed 3 bases, with 12 bases lying between them. Here the CDR3 DNA reads TGTGCCAGCTCACCTGTGACTACCCTCTACGAGCAGTACTTC. It yields the protein CASSPVTTLYEQYF. The whole variable domain, remainder taken from reference TRBV18 and TRBJ2-7, is NAGVMQNPRHLVRRRGQEARLRCSPMKGHSHVYWYRQLPEEGLKFMVYLQKENIIDESGMPKERFSAEFPKEGPSILRIQQVVRGDSAAYFCASSPVTTLYEQYFGPGTRLTVT.